This T cell receptor beta chain was retrieved from a study of T cells after yellow fever vaccination. Study details: Preparing low-cell-number fractions relied on SMART-Seq v4 Ultra Low Input. Study findings and constraints: Contamination of FACS-sorted repertoires by abundant clonotypes from the bulk population could occur. Booster samples showed a return of most primary-vaccination clones (around 95% CD4, 70% to 90% CD8).

Concerning this clonotype itself: Its matching antigen is unknown.

This CDR3 contains 19 residues. Trimming at V came to 4 bases and at J to 1 base, leaving 9 bases not matched to a gene. Per the germline V gene, CDR1 is SGDLS and CDR2 is YYNGEE. As TCR cDNA was made by 5'RACE template switching, a universal primer site and UMIs were added. TCRdb ran MiXCR on the 5' RACE reads and lists one entry per CDR3 protein. This sample has 250,000 to 300,000 distinct CDR3 sequences; around 4.9% occur once, and the top ten carry 2.5% to 4%. This specimen consisted of CD4+ T cells sorted from PBMCs, obtained on the day of the yellow fever booster vaccination. This sequence joins TRBV9 and TRBJ2-3, with 16 bases fitting TRBD2. This TCR was recovered from a man between 18 and 29 years old who received the YFV17D yellow fever vaccine. CDR3 protein: CASSLGLAGGYLGTDTQYF. CDR3 bases: TGTGCCAGCAGCTTGGGACTAGCGGGGGGGTACCTAGGCACAGATACGCAGTATTTT.